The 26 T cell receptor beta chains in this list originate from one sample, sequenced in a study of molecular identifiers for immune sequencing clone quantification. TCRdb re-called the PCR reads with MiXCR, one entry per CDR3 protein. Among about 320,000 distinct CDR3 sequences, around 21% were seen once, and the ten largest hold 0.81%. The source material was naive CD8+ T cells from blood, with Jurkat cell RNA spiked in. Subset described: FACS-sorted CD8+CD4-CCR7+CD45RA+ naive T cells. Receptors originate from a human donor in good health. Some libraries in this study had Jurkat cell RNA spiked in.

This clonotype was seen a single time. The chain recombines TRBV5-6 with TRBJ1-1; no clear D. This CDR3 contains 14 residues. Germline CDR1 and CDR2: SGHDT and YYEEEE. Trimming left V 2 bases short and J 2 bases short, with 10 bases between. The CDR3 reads CASSLDNINTEAFF. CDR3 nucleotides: TGTGCCAGCAGCTTAGACAACATAAACACTGAAGCTTTCTTT.

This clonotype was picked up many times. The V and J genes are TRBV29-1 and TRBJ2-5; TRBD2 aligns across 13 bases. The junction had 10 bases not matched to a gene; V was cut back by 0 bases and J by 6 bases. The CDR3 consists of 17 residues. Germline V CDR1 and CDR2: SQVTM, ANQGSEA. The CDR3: CSVEDGLAGAGVKTQYF. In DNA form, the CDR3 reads TGCAGCGTTGAAGATGGACTAGCGGGAGCCGGTGTGAAGACCCAGTACTTC.

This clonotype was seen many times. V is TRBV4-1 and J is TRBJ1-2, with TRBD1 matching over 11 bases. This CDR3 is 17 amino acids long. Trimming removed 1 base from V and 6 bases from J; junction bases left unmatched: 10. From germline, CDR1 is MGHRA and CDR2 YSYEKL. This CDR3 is CASSQADGQGAINGYTF. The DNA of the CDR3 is TGCGCCAGCAGCCAAGCCGACGGACAGGGGGCGATTAATGGCTACACCTTC.

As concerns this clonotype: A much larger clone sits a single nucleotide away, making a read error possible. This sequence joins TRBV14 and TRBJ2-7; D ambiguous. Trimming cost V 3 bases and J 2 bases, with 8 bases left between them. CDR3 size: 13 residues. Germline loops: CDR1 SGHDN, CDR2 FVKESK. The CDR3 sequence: CASSHGRAYEQYF. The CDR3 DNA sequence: TGTGCCAGCAGCCACGGTAGGGCCTACGAGCAGTACTTC.

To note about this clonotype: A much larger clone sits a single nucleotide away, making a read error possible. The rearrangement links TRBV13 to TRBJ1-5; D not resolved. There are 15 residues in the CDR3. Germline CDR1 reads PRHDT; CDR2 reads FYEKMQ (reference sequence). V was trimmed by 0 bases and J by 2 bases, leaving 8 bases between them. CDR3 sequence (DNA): TGTGCCAGCAGCTTAGGGGTAGATGGCAATCAGCCCCAGCATTTT. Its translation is CASSLGVDGNQPQHF.

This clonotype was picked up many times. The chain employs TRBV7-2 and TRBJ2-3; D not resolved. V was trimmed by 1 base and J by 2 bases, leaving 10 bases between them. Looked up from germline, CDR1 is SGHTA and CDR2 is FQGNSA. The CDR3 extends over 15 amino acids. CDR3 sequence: CASSLDPTFTDTQYF. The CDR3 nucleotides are TGTGCCAGCAGCTTAGATCCTACTTTCACAGATACGCAGTATTTT.

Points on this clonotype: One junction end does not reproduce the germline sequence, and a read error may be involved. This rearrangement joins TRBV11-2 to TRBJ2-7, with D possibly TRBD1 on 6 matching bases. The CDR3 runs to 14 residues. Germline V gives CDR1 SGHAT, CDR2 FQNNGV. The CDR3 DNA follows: TGTGCCAGCAGCCCCTGGACAGACTTCTACGTGCAGTACTTC. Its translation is CASSPWTDFYVQYF.

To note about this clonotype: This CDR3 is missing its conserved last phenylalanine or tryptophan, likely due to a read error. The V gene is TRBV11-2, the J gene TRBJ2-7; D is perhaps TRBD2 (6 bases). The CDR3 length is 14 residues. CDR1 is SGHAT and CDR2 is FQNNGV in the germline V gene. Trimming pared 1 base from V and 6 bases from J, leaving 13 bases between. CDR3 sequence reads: CASSLVRGDREQYL. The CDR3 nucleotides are TGTGCCAGCAGCTTAGTGCGGGGAGACCGCGAGCAGTACCTC.

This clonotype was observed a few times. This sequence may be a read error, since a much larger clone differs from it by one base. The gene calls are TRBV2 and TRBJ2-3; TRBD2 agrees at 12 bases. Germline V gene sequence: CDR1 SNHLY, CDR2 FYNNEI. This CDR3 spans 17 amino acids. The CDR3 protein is CASSEGRLAGVRDTPYF. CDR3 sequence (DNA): TGTGCCAGCAGTGAGGGGAGACTAGCGGGAGTACGCGATACGCCGTATTTT.

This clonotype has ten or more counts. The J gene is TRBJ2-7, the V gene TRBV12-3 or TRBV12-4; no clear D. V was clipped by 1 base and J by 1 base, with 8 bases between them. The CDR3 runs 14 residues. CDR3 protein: CASSLVWDSYEQYF. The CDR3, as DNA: TGTGCCAGCAGTTTAGTATGGGATTCCTACGAGCAGTACTTC.

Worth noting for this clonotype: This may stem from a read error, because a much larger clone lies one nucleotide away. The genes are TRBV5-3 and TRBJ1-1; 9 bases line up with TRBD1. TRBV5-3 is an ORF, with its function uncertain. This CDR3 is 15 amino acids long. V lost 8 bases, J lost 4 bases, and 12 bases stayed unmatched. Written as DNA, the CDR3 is TGTGCCAGCAGCCCCGGGACAGGGCGGCCCACTGAAGCTTTCTTT. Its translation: CASSPGTGRPTEAFF.

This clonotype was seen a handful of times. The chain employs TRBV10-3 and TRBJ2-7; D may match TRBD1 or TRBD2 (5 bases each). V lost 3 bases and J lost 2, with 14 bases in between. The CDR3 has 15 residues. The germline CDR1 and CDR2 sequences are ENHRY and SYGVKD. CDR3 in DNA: TGTGCCATCAGTGAAGGGTGGGGACCCACCTACGAGCAGTACTTC. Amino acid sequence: CAISEGWGPTYEQYF.

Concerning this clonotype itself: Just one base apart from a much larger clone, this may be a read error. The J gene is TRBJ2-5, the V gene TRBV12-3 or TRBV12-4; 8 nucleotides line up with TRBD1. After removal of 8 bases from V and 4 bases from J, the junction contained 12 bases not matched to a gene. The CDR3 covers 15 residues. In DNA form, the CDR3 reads TGTGCCAGCGCCCATGTCTCGACAGGGGTAGAGACCCAGTACTTC. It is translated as CASAHVSTGVETQYF.

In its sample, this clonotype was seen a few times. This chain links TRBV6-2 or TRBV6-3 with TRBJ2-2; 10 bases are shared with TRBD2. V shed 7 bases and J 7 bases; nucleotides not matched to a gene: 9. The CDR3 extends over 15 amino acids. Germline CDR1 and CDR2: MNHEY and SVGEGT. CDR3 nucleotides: TGTGCCAGCAAGGAGCGGGAGGGCCGTTTCGGGGAGCTGTTTTTT. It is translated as CASKEREGRFGELFF.

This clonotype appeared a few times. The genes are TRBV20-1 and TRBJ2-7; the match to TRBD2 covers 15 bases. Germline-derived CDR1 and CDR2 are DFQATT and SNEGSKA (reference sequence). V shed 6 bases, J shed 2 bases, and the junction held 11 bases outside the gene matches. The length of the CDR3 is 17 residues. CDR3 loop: CSAPGTSGGQPAYEQYF. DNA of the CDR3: TGCAGTGCCCCCGGGACTAGCGGGGGGCAACCAGCCTACGAGCAGTACTTC.

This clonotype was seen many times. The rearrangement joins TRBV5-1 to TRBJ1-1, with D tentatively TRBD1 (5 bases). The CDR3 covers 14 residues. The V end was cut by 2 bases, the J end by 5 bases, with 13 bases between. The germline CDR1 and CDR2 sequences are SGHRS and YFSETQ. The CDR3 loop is CASSFGQGPTEAFF. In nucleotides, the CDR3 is TGCGCCAGCAGCTTTGGCCAGGGCCCTACTGAAGCTTTCTTT.

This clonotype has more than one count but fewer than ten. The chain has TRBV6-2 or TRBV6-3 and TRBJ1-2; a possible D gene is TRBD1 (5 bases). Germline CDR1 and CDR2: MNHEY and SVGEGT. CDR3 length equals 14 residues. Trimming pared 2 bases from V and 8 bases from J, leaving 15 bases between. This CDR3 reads CASSYLQEPRGYTF. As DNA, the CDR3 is TGTGCCAGCAGTTACCTACAGGAACCGAGAGGCTACACCTTC.

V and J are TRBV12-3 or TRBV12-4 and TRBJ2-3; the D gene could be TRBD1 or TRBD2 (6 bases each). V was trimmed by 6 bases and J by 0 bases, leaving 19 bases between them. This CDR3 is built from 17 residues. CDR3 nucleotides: TGTGCCAGCAGATCGTTCGGGGGCCACAATAGCACAGATACGCAGTATTTT. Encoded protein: CASRSFGGHNSTDTQYF.

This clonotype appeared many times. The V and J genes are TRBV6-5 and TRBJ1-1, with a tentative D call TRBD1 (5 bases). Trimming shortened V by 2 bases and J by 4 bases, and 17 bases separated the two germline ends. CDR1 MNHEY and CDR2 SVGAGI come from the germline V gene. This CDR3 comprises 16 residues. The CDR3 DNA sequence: TGTGCCAGCAGTTACCGGTCGGGCAGGGTTGGCACTGAAGCTTTCTTT. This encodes CASSYRSGRVGTEAFF.

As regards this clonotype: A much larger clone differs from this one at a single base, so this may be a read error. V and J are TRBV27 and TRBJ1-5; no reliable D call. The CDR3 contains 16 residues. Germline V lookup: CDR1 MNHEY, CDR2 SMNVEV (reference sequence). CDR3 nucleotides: TGTGCCGGCAGTTTATGGCCCCCAGTGAGCAATCAGCCCCAGCATTTT. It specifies CAGSLWPPVSNQPQHF.

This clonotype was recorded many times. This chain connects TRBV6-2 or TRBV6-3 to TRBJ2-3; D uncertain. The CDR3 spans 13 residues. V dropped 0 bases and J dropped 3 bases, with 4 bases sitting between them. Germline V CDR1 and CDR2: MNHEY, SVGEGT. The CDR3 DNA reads TGTGCCAGCAGTTACTCACTTACAGATACGCAGTATTTT. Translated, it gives CASSYSLTDTQYF.

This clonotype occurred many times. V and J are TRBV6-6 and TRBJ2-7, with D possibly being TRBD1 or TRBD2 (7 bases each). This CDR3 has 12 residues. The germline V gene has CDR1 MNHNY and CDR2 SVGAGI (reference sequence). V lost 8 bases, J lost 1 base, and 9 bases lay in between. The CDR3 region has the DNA TGTGCCAGCCAGGGGGGGTCCTACGAGCAGTACTTC. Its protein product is CASQGGSYEQYF.

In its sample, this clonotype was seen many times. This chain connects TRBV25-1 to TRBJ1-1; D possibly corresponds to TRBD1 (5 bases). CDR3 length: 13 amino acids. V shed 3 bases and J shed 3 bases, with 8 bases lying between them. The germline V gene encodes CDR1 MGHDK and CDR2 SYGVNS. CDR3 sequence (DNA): TGTGCCAGCAGTGACGGGGGGTACACTGAAGCTTTCTTT. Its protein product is CASSDGGYTEAFF.

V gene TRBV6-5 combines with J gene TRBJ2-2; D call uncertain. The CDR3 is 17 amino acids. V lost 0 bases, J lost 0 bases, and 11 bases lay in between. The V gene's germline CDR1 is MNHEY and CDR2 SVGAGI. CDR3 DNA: TGTGCCAGCAGTTACTCGACACAGCTAGCGAACACCGGGGAGCTGTTTTTT. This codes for CASSYSTQLANTGELFF.

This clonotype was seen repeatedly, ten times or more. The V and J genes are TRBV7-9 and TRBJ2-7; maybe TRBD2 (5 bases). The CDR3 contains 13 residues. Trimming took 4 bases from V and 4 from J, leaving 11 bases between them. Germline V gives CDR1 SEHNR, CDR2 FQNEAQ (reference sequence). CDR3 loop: CASSSAGTYEQYF. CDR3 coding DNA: TGTGCCAGCAGCTCGGCGGGTACGTACGAGCAGTACTTC. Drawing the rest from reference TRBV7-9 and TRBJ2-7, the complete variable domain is DTGVSQNPRHKITKRGQNVTFRCDPISEHNRLYWYRQTLGQGPEFLTYFQNEAQLEKSRLLSDRFSAERPKGSFSTLEIQRTEQGDSAMYLCASSSAGTYEQYFGPGTRLTVT.

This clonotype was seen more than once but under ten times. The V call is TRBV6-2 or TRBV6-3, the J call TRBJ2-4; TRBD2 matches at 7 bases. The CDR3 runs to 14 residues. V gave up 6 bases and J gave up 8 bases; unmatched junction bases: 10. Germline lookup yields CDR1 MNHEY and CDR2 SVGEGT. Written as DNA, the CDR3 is TGTGCCAGCAGCCCGGGGGGTTTCGGGGACATTCAGTACTTC. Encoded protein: CASSPGGFGDIQYF.